Below, 14 T cell receptor beta chains from the same sample are listed, as sequenced in a study (dated by TCRdb to about 2015). CD4+CD25+CD127-/low cells were isolated as Tregs. The receptor library was made with 5' RACE. Sequencing instrument: Illumina MiSeq. Using fastp trimming at Q25 and MiXCR clonotype assembly, TCRdb reanalyzed the public sequencing data and kept in-frame beta chains. Rows with a matching CDR3 protein are joined into one entry that keeps the most common DNA and genes. The sample data list 35,000 to 50,000 distinct CDR3 sequences, and about a fifth of these were observed just once. Approximately 4.7% of the sample is held by the ten biggest clonotypes. Specimen: Tregs sorted from a lymph node. The receptors were gathered from a female donor with breast cancer.

This clonotype was counted a few times. The chain couples TRBV13 to TRBJ1-5, with D perhaps TRBD1 (6 bases). The ends were cut back, 2 bases at V and 0 bases at J, with 17 bases in the middle. Germline V lookup: CDR1 PRHDT, CDR2 FYEKMQ (reference sequence). The CDR3 length is 18 residues. CDR3 nucleotides: TGTGCCAGCAGCTTACACAACAGGGACCTAGATAGCAATCAGCCCCAGCATTTT. It codes for CASSLHNRDLDSNQPQHF. Based on the CDR3 plus reference TRBV13 and TRBJ1-5, the full variable domain is AAGVIQSPRHLIKEKRETATLKCYPIPRHDTVYWYQQGPGQDPQFLISFYEKMQSDKGSIPDRFSAQQFSDYHSELNMSSLELGDSALYFCASSLHNRDLDSNQPQHFGDGTRLSIL.

This clonotype was observed at least ten times. The genes are TRBV6-1 and TRBJ2-7, with unresolved D. CDR1 is MNHNS, CDR2 SASEGT, per germline. CDR3 length: 14 amino acids. The ends were cut back, 1 base at V and 5 bases at J, with 12 bases in the middle. The CDR3 region is CASSEEGSRHEQYF. The CDR3 DNA reads TGTGCCAGCAGTGAAGAGGGTAGTCGCCACGAGCAGTACTTC.

V usage is TRBV7-3 and J usage is TRBJ2-2, with a possible D match to TRBD1 (5 bases). Germline V gene sequence: CDR1 SGHTA, CDR2 FQGTGA. The CDR3 length is 15 residues. Trimming stripped 1 base from V and 6 bases from J, with 12 bases between. CDR3 loop: CASSLNTGAPGELFF. CDR3 nucleotide sequence: TGTGCCAGCAGCTTAAATACAGGAGCTCCCGGGGAGCTGTTTTTT.

The chain joins TRBV5-1 to TRBJ2-5; 7 nucleotides agree with TRBD1. Per the germline V gene, CDR1 is SGHRS and CDR2 is YFSETQ. This CDR3 is built from 16 residues. The V and J ends lost 0 bases and 4 bases, in that order; junction bases with no gene match: 9. The CDR3 region is CASSLEQGVFGETQYF. The CDR3, as DNA: TGCGCCAGCAGCTTGGAGCAGGGGGTATTTGGAGAGACCCAGTACTTC. The full variable domain, rest sourced from reference TRBV5-1 and TRBJ2-5, is KAGVTQTPRYLIKTRGQQVTLSCSPISGHRSVSWYQQTPGQGLQFLFEYFSETQRNKGNFPGRFSGRQFSNSRSEMNVSTLELGDSALYLCASSLEQGVFGETQYFGPGTRLLVL.

The CDR3 protein is CASSLGAGRQNGYTF. CDR3 DNA: TGCGCCAGCAGCCTTGGGGCAGGGCGGCAAAATGGCTACACCTTC. This chain uses TRBV5-1 with TRBJ1-2; maybe TRBD1 (5 bases). This CDR3 is built from 15 residues. Trimming removed 4 bases from V and 6 bases from J, with 19 bases in between. Germline V gene data show CDR1 as SGHRS and CDR2 as YFSETQ.

V usage is TRBV7-8 and J usage is TRBJ1-1; TRBD1 matches at 9 bases. CDR3 length equals 14 residues. V lost 4 bases to trimming and J lost 3 bases; unmatched junction nucleotides: 3. The germline gives CDR1 SGHVS, CDR2 FQNEAQ. The CDR3 loop is CASSWGQGHTEAFF. DNA of the CDR3: TGTGCCAGCAGCTGGGGACAGGGCCACACTGAAGCTTTCTTT.

Notes on this clonotype: One junction end does not reproduce the germline sequence, and a read error may be involved. The V call is TRBV9, the J call TRBJ2-7, with TRBD1 matching 10 bases. The CDR3 is 16 residues long. Germline V gene data show CDR1 as SGDLS and CDR2 as YYNGEE. The CDR3 coding sequence is TGTGCCAGCAGCGTCTCCGGGACAGGGGAGCCCTACGAGCGGTACTTC. Translating gives CASSVSGTGEPYERYF. Filled out from reference TRBV9 and TRBJ2-7, the complete variable domain reads DSGVTQTPKHLITATGQRVTLRCSPRSGDLSVYWYQQSLDQGLQFLIQYYNGEERAKGNILERFSAQQFPDLHSELNLSSLELGDSALYFCASSVSGTGEPYERYFGPGTRLTVT.

The chain combines TRBV7-3 with TRBJ2-1; D is ambiguous. This CDR3 region has 11 residues. V dropped 2 bases and J dropped 9 bases, with 5 bases sitting between them. Germline CDR1 reads SGHTA; CDR2 reads FQGTGA. The CDR3, as DNA: TGTGCCAGCAGCTTAGATAGTGAGCAGTTCTTC. Encoded protein: CASSLDSEQFF.

This clonotype has at least ten counts. J is TRBJ1-2 and V is TRBV29-1, with TRBD1 matching 7 bases. The CDR3 covers 14 residues. The germline gives CDR1 SQVTM, CDR2 ANQGSEA. Trimming cost V 5 bases and J 3 bases; bases outside gene matches: 9. The CDR3 nucleotides are TGCAGCGTTAGGCGACAGGGTAACGACTATGGCTACACCTTC. Translated, it gives CSVRRQGNDYGYTF.

This clonotype showed up many times. The chain combines TRBV29-1 with TRBJ2-3, with D uncertain. V was clipped by 3 bases and J by 5 bases, with 6 bases between them. Germline CDR1 and CDR2: SQVTM and ANQGSEA. The CDR3 runs 11 residues. CDR3 protein: CSVDHGDTQYF. Written as DNA, the CDR3 is TGCAGCGTTGACCATGGAGATACGCAGTATTTT.

This clonotype came up many times. V gene TRBV11-1 combines with J gene TRBJ2-7; D is perhaps TRBD2 (6 bases). CDR1 is SGHAT and CDR2 is FQDESV in the germline V gene (reference sequence). The CDR3 has 14 amino acids. Trimming took off 5 bases at V and 5 bases at J, with 16 bases between the two ends. In nucleotides, the CDR3 is TGTGCCAGCAGCCGGGCCCGGGAGCGCGACGAGCAGTACTTC. It translates to CASSRARERDEQYF.

This chain uses TRBV18 with TRBJ2-3; 13 positions agree with TRBD2. The length of the CDR3 is 16 residues. Germline CDR1 and CDR2: KGHSH and LQKENI. Unmatched junction bases numbered 5, after V lost 4 bases and J lost 4 bases. This CDR3 reads CASSQLAGGGPDTQYF. CDR3 DNA: TGTGCCAGCTCACAACTAGCGGGAGGGGGCCCAGATACGCAGTATTTT.

Regarding this clonotype: This may be a read error: a much more frequent sequence differs by one nucleotide. The CDR3 does not close with the conserved phenylalanine or tryptophan, likely indicating a read error. The V and J genes are TRBV4-2 and TRBJ2-7, with D maybe TRBD2 (6 bases). Trimming left V 3 bases short and J 5 bases short, with 20 bases between. The CDR3 has 16 residues. CDR1 is LGHNA and CDR2 is YNFKEQ in the germline V gene. For the CDR3, the DNA is TGTGCCAGCAGCCACTCAACGGCGGGGACGAACGACGAGCAGTACTCC. This sequence encodes CASSHSTAGTNDEQYS.

At least ten counts were recorded for this clonotype. The chain uses TRBV5-6 and TRBJ2-5; D call uncertain. The CDR3 sequence is 15 residues long. V dropped 4 bases and J dropped 1 base, with 14 bases sitting between them. CDR1 and CDR2 from the germline V gene are SGHDT and YYEEEE. DNA for the CDR3: TGTGCCAGCAGCCCGGTGGGTCAGATCCAAGAGACCCAGTACTTC. Amino acid sequence: CASSPVGQIQETQYF.